Included here is one T cell receptor (beta chain) sequence, with context. Its matching antigen is unknown. This record belongs to a study of CD8+ T cells in alopecia areata. Study results and limitations: Patients shared TCRs less clearly than mice did, possibly for HLA-related reasons.

The treatment is: oral pan-JAK inhibitor, 5-10 mg twice daily. It was from alopecia areata patients that lesional scalp punch biopsies and peripheral blood were collected. The CDR3 loop spans 14 amino acids. V lost 3 bases, J lost 5 bases, and 6 bases stayed unmatched. The V gene's germline CDR1 is SQVTM and CDR2 ANQGSEA. RNA extraction was followed by reverse transcription into cDNA, which acted as the sequencing template. The assay was immunoSEQ multiplex PCR, and TCRdb's table has in-frame clones only and misses some. The table shows some 190,000 clones, with approximately 72% occurring only once. The chain joins TRBV29-1 to TRBJ2-5; TRBD1 matches 10 bases. This receptor was taken from a human donor with alopecia areata. This material consisted of CD4+ T cells sorted from blood, taken at approximately week 44, from a patient treated with tofacitinib. The CDR3 nucleotides are TGCAGCGTTGACGACAGGGGGCGTGGGGAGACCCAGTACTTC. Translating gives CSVDDRGRGETQYF.